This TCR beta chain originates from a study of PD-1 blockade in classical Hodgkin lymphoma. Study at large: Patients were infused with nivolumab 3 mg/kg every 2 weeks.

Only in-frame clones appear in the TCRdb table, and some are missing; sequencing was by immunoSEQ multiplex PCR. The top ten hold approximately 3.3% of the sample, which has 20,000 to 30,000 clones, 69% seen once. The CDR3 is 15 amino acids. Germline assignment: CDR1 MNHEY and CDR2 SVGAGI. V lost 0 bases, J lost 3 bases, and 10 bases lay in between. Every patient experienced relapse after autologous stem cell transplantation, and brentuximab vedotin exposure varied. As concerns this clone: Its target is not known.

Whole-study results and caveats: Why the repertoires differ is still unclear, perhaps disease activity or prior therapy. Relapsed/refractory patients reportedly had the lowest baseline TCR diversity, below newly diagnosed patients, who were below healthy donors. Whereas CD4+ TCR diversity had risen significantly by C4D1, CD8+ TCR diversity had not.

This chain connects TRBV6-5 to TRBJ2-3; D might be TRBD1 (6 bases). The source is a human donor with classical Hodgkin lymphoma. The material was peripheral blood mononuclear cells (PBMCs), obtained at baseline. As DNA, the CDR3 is TGTGCCAGCAGTTACTCGGACAGTAAGACAGATACGCAGTATTTT. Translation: CASSYSDSKTDTQYF.